Here is one TCR beta chain with its context. Original analysis: Researchers report that nucleated cell counts were estimated from reference gene primer amplification. TCRdb's copy holds only in-frame clones and misses some; the assay was immunoSEQ multiplex PCR. That table is the source of V, J and clone size, and D and trimming were worked out from the DNA. The profile shows some 150,000 clones, 85% to 90% of them singletons. With 6 bases removed from V and 8 bases from J, the gap between germline ends came to 19 bases. The germline V gene has CDR1 MRHNA and CDR2 SNTAGT. The CDR3 totals 14 residues. This record belongs to a study of blood T cell repertoires in COVID-19. Across the whole study: Some COVID-19 samples were acute and others convalescent; all came from the United States, Italy and Spain. Sources were T cells, B-cell-depleted T cells, or PBMCs; the material itself was cDNA or gDNA.

The TCR was taken from a man over 45 with active or convalescent COVID-19. Sequenced: peripheral blood. This rearrangement joins TRBV6-4 to TRBJ1-2; perhaps TRBD1 as D (6 bases). CDR3 DNA sequence: TGTGCCAGCAGCCGGGGGGGCGGGGCAGGAGGCTACACCTTC. Protein: CASSRGGGAGGYTF.